This TCR beta chain was retrieved from a study of vaccination and CD4 T cells after COVID-19. The assay that was used to sequence DNA from cultured CD4+ T cells was the Oncomine TCR Beta short-read assay. TCRdb re-called the PCR reads through MiXCR, storing one row per CDR3 protein. The sample holds 20,000 to 25,000 distinct CDR3 sequences, 30% to 45% seen once. With regard to this clonotype: Its antigen is unidentified.

As to time point: late sampling 161 to 241 days after vaccination in a few convalescent patients. Treatment indicated: approximately 11-day PBMC culture with coronavirus spike peptide pools or control peptides (ViraFEST assay). TCRs were sequenced by ViraFEST after antigen-specific T cells had been expanded with peptide pools. Germline V gene sequence: CDR1 ENHRY, CDR2 SYGVKD. This CDR3 is 15 amino acids long. J gave up 2 bases and V 3 bases, and 4 bases lay outside the gene matches. Sequenced here: CD4+ T cells from blood, cultured in vitro, sampled about 7 months after SARS-CoV-2 vaccination. The genes are TRBV10-3 and TRBJ1-2, with 9 nucleotides matching TRBD1. The clonotype comes from a human donor who had recovered from COVID-19. The CDR3 DNA reads TGTGCCATCAGTGACATAGGACAGGGGAACTATGGCTACACCTTC. It codes for CAISDIGQGNYGYTF.